Listed below are T cell receptor beta chains from one sample, sequenced in a study of cytomegalovirus exposure and HLA in healthy donors. Clones were read by immunoSEQ multiplex PCR, and TCRdb kept only the in-frame ones, dropping some. The table records 150,000 to 160,000 clones, 80% of them present only once. The sequencing input was PBMCs. These TCRs come from a woman between 35 and 50 years old in good health and CMV-seropositive. CDR3s include the opening cysteine and the closing phenylalanine or tryptophan. D genes are given only for firm matches. The listing skips clone size in some rows; elsewhere it reads once, few, many or a size class.

clone_size d_call j_call v_call cdr3_aa cdr3_nt
NA TRBD2 TRBJ2-7 TRBV18 CASSPLAGEPYEQYF TGTGCCAGCTCACCCCTAGCGGGAGAGCCCTACGAGCAGTACTTC
NA NA TRBJ1-1 TRBV6-5 CASSPLLLGGTEAFF TGTGCCAGCAGTCCCCTTCTTTTGGGGGGGACTGAAGCTTTCTTT
NA TRBD1 TRBJ1-1 TRBV19 CASSTAGGTMNTEAFF TGTGCCAGTAGCACTGCAGGGGGTACTATGAACACTGAAGCTTTCTTT
NA NA TRBJ2-7 TRBV5-4 CASSSGSHLMSSYEQYF TGTGCCAGCAGCTCCGGGTCTCACCTTATGTCCTCCTACGAGCAGTACTTC
NA NA TRBJ2-1 TRBV27 CASSLAYGAYNEQFF TGTGCCAGCAGTTTAGCATACGGAGCCTACAATGAGCAGTTCTTC
NA TRBD2 TRBJ2-7 TRBV27 CASSSGLAGEKGYEQYF TGTGCCAGCAGTTCCGGACTAGCGGGAGAGAAGGGCTACGAGCAGTACTTC
NA TRBD2 TRBJ2-5 TRBV9 CASSGGSGLAGVETQYF TGTGCCAGCAGCGGGGGATCTGGACTAGCGGGGGTGGAGACCCAGTACTTC
NA NA TRBJ2-7 TRBV9 CASSVTGSSYEQYF TGTGCCAGCAGCGTGACTGGATCGTCCTACGAGCAGTACTTC
NA NA TRBJ1-1 TRBV28 CASIYSGQHTEAFF TGTGCCAGCATCTACAGCGGACAGCACACTGAAGCTTTCTTT
few TRBD2 TRBJ2-6 TRBV5-5 CASSSGGTGRSGANVLTF TGTGCCAGCAGCTCGGGGGGGACGGGACGCTCTGGGGCCAACGTCCTGACTTTC
few TRBD2 TRBJ2-7 TRBV5-1 CASRLTSGSSSYEQYF TGCGCCAGCAGACTTACTAGCGGGAGTTCCTCCTACGAGCAGTACTTC
NA NA TRBJ1-2 TRBV25-1 CASSHARRGAGYTF TGTGCCAGCAGTCATGCCCGGAGGGGAGCTGGCTACACCTTC
NA NA TRBJ2-5 TRBV2 CASSEFRGPQETQYF TGTGCCAGCAGTGAATTCAGGGGCCCCCAAGAGACCCAGTACTTC
NA TRBD1 TRBJ2-3 TRBV5-4 CASSLGQGTTDTQYF TGTGCCAGCAGCCTAGGACAGGGAACCACAGATACGCAGTATTTT
once NA TRBJ2-2 TRBV6-6 CASSYPLGELFF TGTGCCAGCAGTTACCCCCTAGGGGAGCTGTTTTTT
NA TRBD1 TRBJ2-7 TRBV5-6 CASSLARGIGYEQYF TGTGCCAGCAGCTTGGCCAGGGGGATTGGGTACGAGCAGTACTTC
once TRBD1 TRBJ2-5 TRBV2 CASSRDRGRGETQYF TGTGCCAGCAGCCGGGACAGGGGGCGCGGGGAGACCCAGTACTTC
NA NA TRBJ1-1 TRBV11-3 CASSLGGNTEAFF TGTGCCAGCAGCTTAGGCGGGAACACTGAAGCTTTCTTT